This T cell receptor (beta chain) is drawn from a study of T cell responses to AZD1222 COVID-19 vaccine. General observations from the study: Spike-specific TCR breadth and depth grew following two AZD1222 doses. The study reported that nearly half of spike-specific TCRs target unmutated variant regions. Spike-wide vaccine-associated CD4 TCRs dominated at 160-218 and 743-854.

Comments on this clone: What it binds is unknown.

Assay used: immunoSEQ multiplex PCR; TCRdb lists only in-frame clones, some missing. The data contain over 100,000 clones, about 90% of them singletons. The CDR3 runs to 17 residues. Germline V gene data show CDR1 as ENHRY and CDR2 as SYGVKD. Trimming left V 2 bases short and J 0 bases short, with 16 bases between. The V gene is TRBV10-3, the J gene TRBJ1-2, with D possibly TRBD1 on 5 matching bases. The material was peripheral blood, obtained on day 0 of AZD1222 vaccination. The receptor was isolated from an adult in good health. DNA for the CDR3: TGTGCCATCAGTGAGAAGGGGTCGCTTTTCACTAACTATGGCTACACCTTC. It yields the protein CAISEKGSLFTNYGYTF.